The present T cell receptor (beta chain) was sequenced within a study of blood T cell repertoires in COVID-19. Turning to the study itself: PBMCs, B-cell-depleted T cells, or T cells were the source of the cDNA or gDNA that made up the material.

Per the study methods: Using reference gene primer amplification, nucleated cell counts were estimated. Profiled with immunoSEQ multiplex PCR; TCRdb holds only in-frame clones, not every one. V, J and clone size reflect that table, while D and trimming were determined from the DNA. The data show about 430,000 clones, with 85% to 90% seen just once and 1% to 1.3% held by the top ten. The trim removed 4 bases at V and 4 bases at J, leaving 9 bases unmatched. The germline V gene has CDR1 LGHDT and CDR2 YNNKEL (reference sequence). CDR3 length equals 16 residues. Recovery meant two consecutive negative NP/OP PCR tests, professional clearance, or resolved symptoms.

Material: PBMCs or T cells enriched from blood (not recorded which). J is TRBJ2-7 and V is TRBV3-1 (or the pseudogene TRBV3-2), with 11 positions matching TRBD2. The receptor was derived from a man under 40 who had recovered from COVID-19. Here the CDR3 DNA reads TGTGCCAGCAGCCGATTCGGGACTAGCGGAAATTACGAGCAGTACTTC. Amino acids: CASSRFGTSGNYEQYF.